Sequencing of this TCR beta chain was carried out in a study of blood T cell repertoires in COVID-19. For the study at large: T cells, B-cell-depleted T cells, or PBMCs provided the cDNA or gDNA that served as material.

CDR1 MDHEN and CDR2 SYDVKM come from the germline V gene. This CDR3 has 13 amino acids. V shed 4 bases and J shed 4 bases, with 5 bases lying between them. Original handling: Reference gene primer amplification gave estimated nucleated cell counts. Clones were read by immunoSEQ multiplex PCR, and TCRdb kept only the in-frame ones, dropping some. V, J and clone size reflect that table, while D and trimming were determined from the DNA. The data contain fewer than 250,000 clones, 75% to 85% of them singletons. The receptor's source is a human donor in a cohort sampled during active COVID-19. This rearrangement joins TRBV28 to TRBJ2-6, with unresolved D. Input material: peripheral blood. The CDR3 region is CASSSLGANVLTF. The CDR3 DNA reads as TGTGCCAGCAGTTCTCTAGGGGCCAACGTCCTGACTTTC.